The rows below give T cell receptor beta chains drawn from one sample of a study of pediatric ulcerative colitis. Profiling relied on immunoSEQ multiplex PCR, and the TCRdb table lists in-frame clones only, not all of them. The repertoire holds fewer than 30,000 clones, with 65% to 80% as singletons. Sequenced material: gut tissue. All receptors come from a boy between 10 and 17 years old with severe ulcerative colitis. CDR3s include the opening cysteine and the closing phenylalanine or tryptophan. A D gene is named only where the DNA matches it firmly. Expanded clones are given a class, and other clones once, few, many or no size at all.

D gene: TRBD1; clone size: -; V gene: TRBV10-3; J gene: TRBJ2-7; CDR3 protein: CASSRNLADRGFFNEQYF; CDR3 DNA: TGTGCCAGCAGTCGAAACTTGGCGGACAGGGGATTTTTCAACGAGCAGTACTTC
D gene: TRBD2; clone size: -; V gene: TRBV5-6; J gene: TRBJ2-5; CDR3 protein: CASSPLAGGNRQETQYF; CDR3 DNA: TGTGCCAGCAGCCCTTTAGCGGGAGGGAATCGGCAAGAGACCCAGTACTTC
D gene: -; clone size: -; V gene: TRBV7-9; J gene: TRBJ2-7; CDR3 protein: CASSPTPRELHEQYF; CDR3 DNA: TGTGCCAGCAGCCCCACCCCGCGGGAATTGCACGAGCAGTACTTC
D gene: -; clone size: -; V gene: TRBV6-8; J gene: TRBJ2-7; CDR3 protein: CAGSANREQYF; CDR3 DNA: TGTGCCGGCAGTGCGAACAGGGAGCAGTACTTC
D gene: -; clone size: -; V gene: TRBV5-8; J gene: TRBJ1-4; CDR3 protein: CASSQESTNEKLFF; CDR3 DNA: TGTGCCAGCAGCCAAGAGTCAACTAATGAAAAACTGTTTTTT
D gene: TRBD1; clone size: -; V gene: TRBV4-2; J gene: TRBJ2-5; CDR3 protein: CASSPGGGQGFETQYF; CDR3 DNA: TGTGCCAGCAGCCCTGGTGGGGGACAGGGGTTTGAGACCCAGTACTTC
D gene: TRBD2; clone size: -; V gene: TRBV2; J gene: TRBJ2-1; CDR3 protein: CASSGRITSDEQFF; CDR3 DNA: TGTGCCAGCAGCGGGAGGATTACGAGCGATGAGCAGTTCTTC
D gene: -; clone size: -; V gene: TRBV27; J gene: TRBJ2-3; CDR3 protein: CASSLRLGDTQYF; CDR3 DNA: TGTGCCAGCAGTTTAAGATTAGGAGATACGCAGTATTTT
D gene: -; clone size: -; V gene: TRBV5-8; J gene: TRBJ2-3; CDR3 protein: CASTRGTDTQYF; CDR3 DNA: TGTGCCAGCACCAGGGGCACAGATACGCAGTATTTT
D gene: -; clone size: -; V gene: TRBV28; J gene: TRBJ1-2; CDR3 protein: CASSLVAGLYGYTF; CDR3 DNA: TGTGCCAGCAGTTTAGTGGCAGGGCTGTATGGCTACACCTTC
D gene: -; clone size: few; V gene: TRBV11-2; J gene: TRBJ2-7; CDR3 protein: CASSLSGGADYEQYF; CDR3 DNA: TGTGCCAGCAGCTTGTCAGGCGGGGCCGACTACGAGCAGTACTTC
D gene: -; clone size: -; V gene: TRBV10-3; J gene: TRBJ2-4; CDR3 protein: CAISESLAVGNIQYF; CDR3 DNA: TGTGCCATCAGTGAATCTCTGGCCGTCGGAAACATTCAGTACTTC
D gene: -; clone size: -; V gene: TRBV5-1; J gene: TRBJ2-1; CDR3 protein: CASSLQSSYNEQFF; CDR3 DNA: TGCGCCAGCAGCTTACAGAGCTCCTACAATGAGCAGTTCTTC
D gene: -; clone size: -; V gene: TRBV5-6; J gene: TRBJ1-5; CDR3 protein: CASSFGYGDQPQHF; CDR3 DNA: TGTGCCAGCAGCTTTGGGTACGGGGATCAGCCCCAGCATTTT
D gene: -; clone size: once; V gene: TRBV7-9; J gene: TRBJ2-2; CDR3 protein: CASSFHEGNTGELFF; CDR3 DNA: TGTGCCAGCAGCTTTCACGAGGGTAACACCGGGGAGCTGTTTTTT
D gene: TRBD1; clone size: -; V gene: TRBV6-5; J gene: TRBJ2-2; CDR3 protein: CASSYSTGSTGELFF; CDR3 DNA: TGTGCCAGCAGTTACTCGACAGGGTCCACCGGGGAGCTGTTTTTT
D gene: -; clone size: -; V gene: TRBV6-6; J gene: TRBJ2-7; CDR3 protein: CASSLSGGGYEQYF; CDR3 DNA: TGTGCCAGCAGTCTGTCAGGGGGAGGCTACGAGCAGTACTTC
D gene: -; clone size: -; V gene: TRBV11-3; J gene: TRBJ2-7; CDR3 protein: CASSSQDQPYEQYF; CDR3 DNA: TGTGCCAGCAGCTCCCAAGATCAGCCCTACGAGCAGTACTTC
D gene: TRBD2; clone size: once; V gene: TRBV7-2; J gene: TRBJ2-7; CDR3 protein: CASSWTSGHSYEQYF; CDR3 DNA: TGTGCCAGCAGTTGGACTAGCGGCCATTCCTACGAGCAGTACTTC
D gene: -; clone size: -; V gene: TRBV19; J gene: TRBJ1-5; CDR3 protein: CASINIGGGMGNQPQHF; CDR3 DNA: TGTGCCAGTATCAATATTGGGGGGGGTATGGGCAATCAGCCCCAGCATTTT
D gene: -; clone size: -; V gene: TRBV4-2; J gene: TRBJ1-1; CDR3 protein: CASSQDDTARPEAFF; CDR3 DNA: TGTGCCAGCAGCCAAGATGATACAGCTAGGCCCGAAGCTTTCTTT
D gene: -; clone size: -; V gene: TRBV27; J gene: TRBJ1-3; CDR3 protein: CASSLLPIGGVSGNTIYF; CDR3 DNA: TGTGCCAGCAGTTTATTACCGATAGGAGGGGTCTCTGGAAACACCATATATTTT
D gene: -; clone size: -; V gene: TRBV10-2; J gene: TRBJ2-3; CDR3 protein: CASSRGTTQYF; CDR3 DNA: TGCGCCAGCAGTCGCGGGACTACGCAGTATTTT
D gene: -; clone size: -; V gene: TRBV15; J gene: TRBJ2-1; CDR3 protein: CATSRAAVSYNEQFF; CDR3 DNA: TGTGCCACCAGCAGAGCAGCGGTCTCCTACAATGAGCAGTTCTTC
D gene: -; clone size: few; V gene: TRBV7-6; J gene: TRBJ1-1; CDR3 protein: CASSLTMNTEAFF; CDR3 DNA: TGTGCCAGCAGCTTGACAATGAACACTGAAGCTTTCTTT
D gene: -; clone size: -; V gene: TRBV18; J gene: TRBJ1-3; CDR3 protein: CASSPPRTDLSGNTIYF; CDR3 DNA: TGTGCCAGCTCACCACCCCGGACAGACCTCTCTGGAAACACCATATATTTT
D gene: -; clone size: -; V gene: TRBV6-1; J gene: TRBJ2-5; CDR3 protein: CASSGTYQETQYF; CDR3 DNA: TGTGCCAGCAGTGGAACGTACCAAGAGACCCAGTACTTC
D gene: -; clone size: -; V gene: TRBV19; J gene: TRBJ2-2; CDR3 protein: CASSIDFRGFGELFF; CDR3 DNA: TGTGCCAGTAGTATAGATTTCAGGGGATTCGGGGAGCTGTTTTTT
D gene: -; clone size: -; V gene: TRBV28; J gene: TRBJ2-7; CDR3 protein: CASSPRGSVSYEQYF; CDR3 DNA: TGTGCCAGCAGTCCCAGGGGCTCCGTCTCCTACGAGCAGTACTTC
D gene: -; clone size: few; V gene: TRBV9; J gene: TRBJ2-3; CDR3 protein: CASSVGGTTTSTDTQYF; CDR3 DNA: TGTGCCAGCAGCGTAGGTGGGACGACTACTAGCACAGATACGCAGTATTTT
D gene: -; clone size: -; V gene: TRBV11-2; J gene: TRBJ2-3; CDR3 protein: CASSHEGWPTDTQYF; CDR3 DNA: TGTGCCAGCAGCCATGAAGGTTGGCCCACAGATACGCAGTATTTT
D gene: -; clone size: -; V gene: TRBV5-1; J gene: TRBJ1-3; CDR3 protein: CASSPGLLSGNTIYF; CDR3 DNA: TGCGCCAGCAGCCCGGGACTTCTCTCTGGAAACACCATATATTTT
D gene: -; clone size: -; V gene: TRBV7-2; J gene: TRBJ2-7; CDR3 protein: CASSFSGGSYEQYF; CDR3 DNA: TGTGCCAGCAGCTTTAGCGGCGGCTCCTACGAGCAGTACTTC
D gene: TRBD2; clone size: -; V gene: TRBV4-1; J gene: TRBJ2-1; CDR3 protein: CASSQDGTGGYNEQFF; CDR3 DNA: TGCGCCAGCAGCCAAGATGGCACGGGGGGATACAATGAGCAGTTCTTC
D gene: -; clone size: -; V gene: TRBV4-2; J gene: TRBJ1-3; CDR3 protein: CASSLVPGGDSGNTIYF; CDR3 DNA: TGTGCCAGCAGCCTCGTCCCCGGGGGGGACTCTGGAAACACCATATATTTT
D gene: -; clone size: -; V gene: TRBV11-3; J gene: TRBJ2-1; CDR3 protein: CASSLDGVNEQFF; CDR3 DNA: TGTGCCAGCAGCTTAGATGGGGTCAATGAGCAGTTCTTC
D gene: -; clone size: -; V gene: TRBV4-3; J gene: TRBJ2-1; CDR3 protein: CASSQGLAAYNEQFF; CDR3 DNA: TGCGCCAGCAGCCAAGGTCTAGCAGCTTACAATGAGCAGTTCTTC
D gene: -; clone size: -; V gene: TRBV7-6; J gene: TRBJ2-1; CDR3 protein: CASSVGVYEQFF; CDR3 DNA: TGTGCCAGCAGCGTAGGTGTGTATGAGCAGTTCTTC
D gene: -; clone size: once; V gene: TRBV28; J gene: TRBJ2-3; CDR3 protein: CASSFGGTTDTQYF; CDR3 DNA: TGTGCCAGCAGTTTTGGAGGTACCACAGATACGCAGTATTTT
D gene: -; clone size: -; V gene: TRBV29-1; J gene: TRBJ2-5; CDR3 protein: CSVVLSGETQYF; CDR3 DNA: TGCAGCGTTGTTCTGTCCGGGGAGACCCAGTACTTC